This TCR beta chain was found in a study of cytomegalovirus exposure and HLA in healthy donors. Germline CDR1 and CDR2: SEHNR and FQNEAQ (reference sequence). Trimming took off 2 bases at V and 6 bases at J, with 14 bases between the two ends. The CDR3 is 15 residues long. There are a few counts of this clone. With 60 Vbeta and 13 Jbeta primers, the PCR was carried out. Assay: immunoSEQ multiplex PCR; the TCRdb copy retains only in-frame clones and omits some. The sample holds roughly 170,000 clones, roughly 84% seen once. J is TRBJ2-1 and V is TRBV7-9, with D possibly TRBD1 on 5 matching bases. This TCR was sampled from a male donor in good health and CMV-seronegative. The material sequenced was PBMCs. The DNA for the CDR3 is TGTGCCAGCAGCTTATGGGTAGGCAGGGTCAATGAGCAGTTCTTC. This encodes CASSLWVGRVNEQFF.